One and the same sample provided the 11 T cell receptor beta chains below, sequenced in a study of blood T cells in healthy people across ages. The use of a sample-barcoded 5' primer and a J-beta primer mix characterized a second PCR of roughly 7 to 11 cycles. TCRdb fed the 5' RACE reads into MiXCR, producing one record per CDR3 protein. The sample includes 750,000 to 950,000 distinct CDR3 sequences, 25% to 35% seen only once; the top ten take about 10%. The sample was also linked to a second study, of T cells of mothers and their children.

The sequenced sample was blood. These receptors all stem from a woman aged 40-49 years in good health.

This clonotype was observed a single time. V is TRBV29-1 and J is TRBJ1-5; D possibly corresponds to TRBD1 (6 bases). This CDR3 contains 12 residues. Germline V lookup: CDR1 SQVTM, CDR2 ANQGSEA. The V gene lost 4 bases and the J gene lost 4 bases, with 8 bases spanning the gap. This chain's CDR3 is CSVAQGNQPQHF. CDR3 bases: TGCAGCGTTGCACAGGGAAATCAGCCCCAGCATTTT. Filled out from reference TRBV29-1 and TRBJ1-5, the complete variable domain reads SAVISQKPSRDICQRGTSLTIQCQVDSQVTMMFWYRQQPGQSLTLIATANQGSEATYESGFVIDKFPISRPNLTFSTLTVSNMSPEDSSIYLCSVAQGNQPQHFGDGTRLSIL.

This clonotype appeared a few times. The genes are TRBV28 and TRBJ1-2, with a tentative D call TRBD1 (6 bases). Between the trimmed V and J ends, which lost 6 bases and 2 bases, there was a span of 19 bases. The CDR3 runs 16 residues. Germline assignment: CDR1 MDHEN and CDR2 SYDVKM. The CDR3 nucleotides are TGTGCCAGCAGGAGACCCGGACAGAATACCAACTATGGCTACACCTTC. This sequence encodes CASRRPGQNTNYGYTF.

This clonotype showed up just a few times. In nucleotides, the CDR3 is TGTGCCAGCATCTCCGACAGTCAGGAGGGCTACACCTTC. Encoded protein: CASISDSQEGYTF. The chain uses TRBV6-1 and TRBJ1-2; tentatively, D is TRBD1 (5 bases). This CDR3 spans 13 amino acids. Per germline, CDR1 MNHNS and CDR2 SASEGT. V was pared by 7 bases and J by 8 bases, with 17 bases between.

Only a few counts were recorded for this clonotype. The gene calls are TRBV29-1 and TRBJ1-2, with D perhaps TRBD1 (5 bases). Between the trimmed V and J ends, which lost 0 bases and 8 bases, there was a span of 13 bases. This CDR3 is 13 amino acids long. From germline, CDR1 is SQVTM and CDR2 ANQGSEA. CDR3 DNA sequence: TGCAGCGTTGAAGAGGGGCCTCCTGGAGGCTACACCTTC. Its protein product is CSVEEGPPGGYTF.

This clonotype was seen a handful of times. V and J are TRBV29-1 and TRBJ2-1; D is unclear. The assigned J gene may be wrong: the sequence end matches TRBJ2-7 better. The CDR3 totals 12 residues. Germline V gene sequence: CDR1 SQVTM, CDR2 ANQGSEA. The CDR3 DNA follows: TGCAGCGTTGGACTGTCATACAATGAGCAGTACTTC. Its translation is CSVGLSYNEQYF.

The rearrangement joins TRBV29-1 to TRBJ2-1; TRBD1 matches 8 bases. The CDR3 is made up of 14 amino acids. Germline lookup yields CDR1 SQVTM and CDR2 ANQGSEA. Germline trimming cut 3 bases from V and 13 bases from J; bases unmatched to any gene: 14. CDR3 in DNA: TGCAGCGTTGACTTGGACAGGGTTTTTCGCGCCCAGTTCTTC. This codes for CSVDLDRVFRAQFF.

This clonotype was found many times. The chain is built from TRBV7-2 and TRBJ1-5; no reliable D call. The V end was cut by 10 bases, the J end by 8 bases, with 18 bases between. Germline V CDR1 and CDR2: SGHTA, FQGNSA. This CDR3 has 13 amino acids. The CDR3 DNA follows: TGTGCCACCTCCCAGACCTCGGATGAGCCCCAGCATTTT. Translation gives CATSQTSDEPQHF.

This chain connects TRBV27 to TRBJ2-3; 9 bases are shared with TRBD2. The CDR3 loop spans 14 amino acids. With 3 bases clipped from V and 9 bases from J, the junction kept 7 bases outside the gene matches. Germline V gives CDR1 MNHEY, CDR2 SMNVEV (reference sequence). Here the CDR3 DNA reads TGTGCCAGCAGTTTCTCTGCGGGGGGGCACACGCAGTATTTT. It yields the protein CASSFSAGGHTQYF.

V usage is TRBV7-3 and J usage is TRBJ2-5, with TRBD2 matching 15 bases. The CDR3 sequence is 19 residues long. Trimming at V came to 1 base and at J to 11 bases, leaving 17 bases not matched to a gene. Germline CDR1 and CDR2: SGHTA and FQGTGA. In DNA, the CDR3 is TGTGCCAGCAGCTTAATCCCGGGACTAGCGGGGGGCCAAAACAATGAGCAGTACTTC. Translated: CASSLIPGLAGGQNNEQYF.

This clonotype has ten or more counts. The chain carries TRBV5-1 and TRBJ2-7; TRBD2 aligns across 8 bases. Germline V CDR1 and CDR2: SGHRS, YFSETQ. V gave up 2 bases and J gave up 5 bases; unmatched junction bases: 21. This CDR3 is built from 19 residues. This CDR3 reads CASSLPRREGSTAMDEQYF. The CDR3 DNA reads TGCGCCAGCAGCTTACCCCGACGGGAGGGCTCCACCGCTATGGACGAGCAGTACTTC. The full variable domain, its missing parts supplied by reference TRBV5-1 and TRBJ2-7, is KAGVTQTPRYLIKTRGQQVTLSCSPISGHRSVSWYQQTPGQGLQFLFEYFSETQRNKGNFPGRFSGRQFSNSRSEMNVSTLELGDSALYLCASSLPRREGSTAMDEQYFGPGTRLTVT.

This clonotype showed up just once. The V gene is TRBV6-2 or TRBV6-3, the J gene TRBJ1-5; D is perhaps TRBD1 (5 bases). Germline V gene lookup returns CDR1 MNHEY and CDR2 SVGEGT. The CDR3 runs 13 residues. Trimming took 6 bases from V and 7 from J, leaving 13 bases between them. This chain's CDR3 is CASSRQLEQPQHF. CDR3 bases: TGTGCCAGCAGCAGACAGCTGGAGCAGCCCCAGCATTTT.